This is a list of T cell receptor beta chains from one sample in a study of neurological immune-mediated disorders. Each CDR3 protein gets one entry after TCRdb re-called the 5' RACE reads with MiXCR. The repertoire holds 80,000 to 85,000 distinct CDR3 sequences, with around 2.6% as singletons. Sequencing was done on a sample of PBMCs. The receptors here all came from a woman under 40 with multiple sclerosis. The CDR3 runs from the conserved cysteine through the conserved F or W. The D gene is left open where the match is weak. Clone size, where shown, is once, few, many, or a class for clones that have expanded.

D gene	clone size	V gene	J gene	CDR3 protein	CDR3 DNA
NA	many	TRBV7-2	TRBJ2-3	CASSLAFPSTDTQYF	TGTGCCAGCAGCTTAGCATTCCCTAGCACAGATACGCAGTATTTT
NA	many	TRBV6-5	TRBJ1-2	CASSYGRDLYGYTF	TGTGCCAGCAGTTACGGCAGGGACCTCTATGGCTACACCTTC
NA	many	TRBV6-6	TRBJ1-4	CASRIGQYNEKLFF	TGTGCCAGCAGAATAGGACAGTATAATGAAAAACTGTTTTTT
TRBD2	many	TRBV7-9	TRBJ2-1	CASSSEGREAHEQFF	TGTGCCAGCAGCTCTGAAGGGCGGGAGGCCCATGAGCAGTTCTTC
NA	many	TRBV7-9	TRBJ2-7	CASSLQRGTYEQYF	TGTGCCAGCAGCTTACAGCGAGGAACCTACGAGCAGTACTTC
NA	many	TRBV5-1	TRBJ1-1	CASSFTDTHTEAFF	TGCGCCAGCAGCTTTACTGACACACACACTGAAGCTTTCTTT
TRBD1	many	TRBV20-1	TRBJ2-7	CSARDPGQDYEQYF	TGCAGTGCTCGGGATCCGGGACAGGACTACGAGCAGTACTTC
TRBD2	many	TRBV10-3	TRBJ2-7	CATRLAGLREQYF	TGTGCCACACGACTAGCGGGACTGCGAGAGCAGTACTTC
NA	many	TRBV12-3/TRBV12-4	TRBJ1-2	CASSLDRDPIPYGYTF	TGTGCCAGCAGTTTGGATCGGGACCCTATCCCCTATGGCTACACCTTC
NA	many	TRBV12-3/TRBV12-4	TRBJ2-3	CASTLGDGGTDTQYF	TGTGCCAGCACCTTAGGGGACGGTGGCACAGATACGCAGTATTTT
NA	NA	TRBV5-1	TRBJ2-1	CASSLATGLAGNEQFF	TGCGCCAGCAGCTTGGCCACAGGGTTAGCGGGCAATGAGCAGTTCTTC
NA	many	TRBV7-2	TRBJ2-1	CASSLEQPSSYNEQFF	TGTGCCAGCAGCTTAGAACAACCGAGCTCCTACAATGAGCAGTTCTTC
NA	many	TRBV20-1	TRBJ1-5	CSARDEQYSNQPQHF	TGCAGTGCTAGAGACGAACAGTATAGCAATCAGCCCCAGCATTTT
NA	many	TRBV18	TRBJ1-1	CASSPRTTATNTEAFF	TGTGCCAGCTCACCAAGGACAACAGCAACGAACACTGAAGCTTTCTTT
NA	many	TRBV5-6	TRBJ1-2	CASSDPGTSNYGYTF	TGTGCCAGCAGCGATCCCGGGACATCTAACTATGGCTACACCTTC
NA	many	TRBV5-1	TRBJ2-1	CASRLLRESAESYNEQFF	TGCGCCAGCCGACTTCTGCGGGAAAGCGCGGAGTCCTACAATGAGCAGTTCTTC
NA	many	TRBV29-1	TRBJ2-1	CSVEPEGSEQFF	TGCAGCGTTGAACCCGAGGGATCTGAGCAGTTCTTC
NA	many	TRBV29-1	TRBJ1-1	CSVVSSALTEAFF	TGCAGCGTTGTAAGTAGCGCTCTGACTGAAGCTTTCTTT
NA	many	TRBV4-1	TRBJ2-7	CASSRDASLNSATATLYEQYF	TGCGCCAGCAGCCGAGACGCGTCCTTGAACTCCGCGACAGCCACTTTATACGAGCAGTACTTC
NA	many	TRBV12-5	TRBJ2-1	CASGGLGAPGNEQFF	TGTGCTAGTGGCGGCCTGGGCGCCCCGGGCAATGAGCAGTTCTTC
NA	many	TRBV7-2	TRBJ2-7	CASSLERVGQYF	TGTGCCAGCAGCTTAGAACGGGTCGGGCAGTACTTC
NA	many	TRBV20-1	TRBJ2-7	CSASRAGIYEQYF	TGCAGTGCTAGCCGGGCGGGAATTTACGAGCAGTACTTC
TRBD1	many	TRBV10-3	TRBJ1-5	CAISTGGDLSNQPQHF	TGTGCCATCAGTACAGGGGGAGATTTGAGCAATCAGCCCCAGCATTTT
NA	many	TRBV10-3	TRBJ1-1	CAISEPGGVNTEAFF	TGTGCCATCAGTGAGCCCGGGGGAGTGAACACTGAAGCTTTCTTT
TRBD2	many	TRBV11-2	TRBJ2-1	CASSMGLAGSYNEQFF	TGTGCCAGCAGCATGGGACTAGCGGGGTCCTACAATGAGCAGTTCTTC
NA	many	TRBV7-9	TRBJ2-7	CASSRDAAEEQYF	TGTGCCAGCAGCCGGGACGCCGCGGAGGAGCAGTACTTC
NA	many	TRBV3-1	TRBJ2-7	CASSQLSSYEQYF	TGTGCCAGCAGCCAACTAAGCTCCTACGAGCAGTACTTC
TRBD1	many	TRBV20-1	TRBJ2-6	CSASNRGQAGANVLTF	TGCAGTGCGTCAAACAGGGGGCAAGCAGGGGCCAACGTCCTGACTTTC
NA	many	TRBV20-1	TRBJ2-4	CSARVGGPVDIQYF	TGCAGTGCTAGAGTCGGAGGGCCGGTAGACATTCAGTACTTC
TRBD1	NA	TRBV28	TRBJ2-5	CASSTIGTVPQETQYF	TGTGCCAGCAGTACCATAGGGACAGTACCCCAAGAGACCCAGTACTTC
NA	many	TRBV30	TRBJ2-7	CAWSVRNEQYF	TGTGCCTGGAGTGTACGGAACGAGCAGTACTTC
TRBD2	many	TRBV12-3/TRBV12-4	TRBJ2-4	CAIRRGVSQNIQYF	TGTGCCATCCGCCGGGGGGTTTCCCAAAACATTCAGTACTTC
NA	few	TRBV11-2	TRBJ1-1	CASRPMTQGITEAFF	TGTGCCAGCAGACCAATGACTCAGGGGATCACTGAAGCTTTCTTT
NA	many	TRBV20-1	TRBJ1-4	CSARRQGGEKLFF	TGCAGTGCTAGGAGGCAGGGAGGTGAAAAACTGTTTTTT
TRBD2	many	TRBV7-6	TRBJ2-5	CASSMLAGAPETQYF	TGTGCCAGCAGCATGCTAGCGGGAGCCCCAGAGACCCAGTACTTC
TRBD1	many	TRBV18	TRBJ1-3	CASSTIQGAGNTIYF	TGTGCCAGCTCAACGATACAGGGGGCTGGAAACACCATATATTTT
TRBD1	many	TRBV20-1	TRBJ1-1	CSARARGTGNTEAFF	TGCAGTGCTAGAGCCAGGGGGACAGGGAACACTGAAGCTTTCTTT
NA	many	TRBV5-1	TRBJ1-5	CASSLYGVSNQPQHF	TGCGCCAGCAGCTTGTACGGGGTTAGCAATCAGCCCCAGCATTTT
NA	many	TRBV12-3/TRBV12-4	TRBJ1-1	CASSFLSQTEAFF	TGTGCCAGCAGTTTCCTCAGCCAGACTGAAGCTTTCTTT
NA	many	TRBV5-1	TRBJ1-1	CASSDRMNTEAFF	TGCGCCAGCAGTGACAGGATGAACACTGAAGCTTTCTTT
TRBD2	many	TRBV20-1	TRBJ2-4	CSCGREFSGNIQYF	TGCAGTTGCGGGAGAGAATTTTCTGGAAACATTCAGTACTTC
NA	many	TRBV5-1	TRBJ2-1	CASSLGSVNEQFF	TGCGCCAGCAGCTTGGGAAGCGTCAATGAGCAGTTCTTC
NA	many	TRBV25-1	TRBJ2-2	CASSEPGHPTTGELFF	TGTGCCAGCAGTGAACCAGGGCACCCAACCACCGGGGAGCTGTTTTTT
NA	many	TRBV5-1	TRBJ2-2	CASSGGAASDTGELFF	TGCGCCAGCAGCGGAGGTGCGGCGTCGGACACCGGGGAGCTGTTTTTT
NA	many	TRBV29-1	TRBJ2-1	CSVDGTLTRDEQFF	TGCAGCGTTGATGGGACCCTCACCCGCGATGAGCAGTTCTTC
NA	many	TRBV20-1	TRBJ2-7	CSARDQRGSYEQYF	TGCAGTGCTAGAGATCAACGAGGGTCCTACGAGCAGTACTTC
NA	many	TRBV24-1	TRBJ2-1	CATGGEQGSYNEQFF	TGTGCCACCGGGGGAGAGCAAGGCTCCTACAATGAGCAGTTCTTC